The 29 T cell receptor beta chains in this list originate from one sample, sequenced in a study of blood T cell repertoires in COVID-19. Sequencing was performed with immunoSEQ multiplex PCR; in TCRdb, only in-frame clones are kept and a portion is missing. The table has approximately 380,000 clones, about nine tenths seen once. Sequenced input: PBMCs or T cells enriched from blood (not recorded which). These receptors were obtained from a woman aged 40 to 49 who had been exposed to COVID-19.

This clone was seen only once. The rearrangement uses TRBV9 and TRBJ1-2; 10 nucleotides line up with TRBD1. V lost 3 bases, J lost 6 bases, and 11 bases stayed unmatched. CDR1 SGDLS and CDR2 YYNGEE come from the germline V gene. This CDR3 spans 16 amino acids. This CDR3 is CASSERGTGVNNGYTF. CDR3 bases: TGTGCCAGCAGCGAAAGAGGGACAGGGGTTAATAATGGCTACACCTTC.

The V gene is TRBV29-1, the J gene TRBJ1-1, with TRBD1 matching 7 bases. Germline CDR1 SQVTM, CDR2 ANQGSEA. V shed 0 bases, J shed 0 bases, and the junction held 4 bases outside the gene matches. This CDR3 comprises 15 residues. As DNA, the CDR3 is TGCAGCGTTGAAGATCAGAGGGGGCTGAACACTGAAGCTTTCTTT. Translation: CSVEDQRGLNTEAFF.

The rearrangement uses TRBV6-5 and TRBJ1-1, with 8 nucleotides matching TRBD1. CDR3 length: 15 amino acids. The germline V gene has CDR1 MNHEY and CDR2 SVGAGI. The trim removed 2 bases at V and 1 base at J, leaving 3 bases unmatched. The CDR3, as DNA: TGTGCCAGCAGTTACAGCAGGGGGCAGAACACTGAAGCTTTCTTT. It translates to CASSYSRGQNTEAFF.

V and J are TRBV2 and TRBJ2-7; 8 nucleotides match TRBD1. In germline, CDR1 is SNHLY, CDR2 FYNNEI. The CDR3 is 15 residues long. Trimming took 3 bases from V and 7 from J; bases not matched to a gene: 11. CDR3 amino acids: CASSEPDRATEEQYF. The CDR3 nucleotides read TGTGCCAGCAGTGAGCCGGACAGGGCGACCGAGGAGCAGTACTTC.

This clone is a singleton in its sample. This rearrangement joins TRBV11-2 to TRBJ1-4; D unclear. CDR1 is SGHAT and CDR2 is FQNNGV in the germline V gene. V dropped 1 base and J dropped 0 bases, with 12 bases sitting between them. The CDR3 has 17 amino acids. CDR3: CASSLVRTAATNEKLFF. For the CDR3, the DNA is TGTGCCAGCAGCTTAGTTAGGACTGCTGCAACTAATGAAAAACTGTTTTTT.

The chain carries TRBV6-5 and TRBJ1-1; maybe TRBD1 (6 bases). V dropped 8 bases and J dropped 3 bases, with 13 bases sitting between them. The CDR3 loop spans 13 amino acids. Germline assignment: CDR1 MNHEY and CDR2 SVGAGI. CDR3 sequence: CASGARGDTEAFF. CDR3 nucleotides: TGTGCCAGCGGAGCCAGGGGTGACACTGAAGCTTTCTTT.

The chain is built from TRBV12-3 or TRBV12-4 and TRBJ2-2; TRBD1 matches at 7 bases. J gave up 8 bases and V 7 bases, and 4 bases lay outside the gene matches. The CDR3 extends over 12 amino acids. The CDR3 DNA reads TGTGCCAGCAAGACAGGGTGGGGGGAGCTGTTTTTT. Translation: CASKTGWGELFF.

The chain couples TRBV19 to TRBJ1-5; D not certain. This CDR3 has 12 residues. The V and J ends lost 1 base and 9 bases respectively, with 7 bases between them. The germline gives CDR1 LNHDA, CDR2 SQIVND (reference sequence). The CDR3 protein is CASSIGEGPQHF. The CDR3 nucleotides read TGTGCCAGTAGTATAGGGGAGGGGCCCCAGCATTTT.

V usage is TRBV24-1 and J usage is TRBJ2-3, with 8 bases aligning to TRBD2. Per germline, CDR1 KGHDR and CDR2 SFDVKD. The CDR3 runs to 16 residues. V was clipped by 1 base and J by 6 bases; unmatched bases: 8. CDR3 nucleotides: TGTGCCACCAGTGATTTAAGTAGCGGGATGGGGGATACGCAGTATTTT. Encoded protein: CATSDLSSGMGDTQYF.

This clone was counted ten times or more. The V gene is TRBV7-9, the J gene TRBJ1-2, with a weak D call TRBD1 (5 bases). V dropped 4 bases and J dropped 5 bases, with 17 bases sitting between them. CDR1 and CDR2 (germline): SEHNR, FQNEAQ (reference sequence). The CDR3 has 15 amino acids. The CDR3 DNA follows: TGTGCCAGCAGCTCAGAGGTCCAGGGCGTATATGGCTACACCTTC. Residues: CASSSEVQGVYGYTF.

The rearrangement links TRBV2 to TRBJ1-4; D is undetermined. The CDR3 runs to 15 residues. The germline V gene has CDR1 SNHLY and CDR2 FYNNEI. Trimming stripped 2 bases from V and 10 bases from J, with 17 bases between. The CDR3 bases are TGTGCCAGCAGTGAACTGGTGTTGGCAGGAGGAAAACTGTTTTTT. Translating gives CASSELVLAGGKLFF.

This clone has just one count. V and J are TRBV5-4 and TRBJ1-5, with TRBD1 matching 7 bases. The V and J ends lost 2 bases and 2 bases, in that order; junction bases with no gene match: 4. CDR1 and CDR2 (germline): SGHNT, YYREEE (reference sequence). The CDR3 loop spans 15 amino acids. The CDR3 loop reads CASSLGGTGNQPQHF. For the CDR3, the DNA is TGTGCCAGCAGCTTAGGGGGGACAGGCAATCAGCCCCAGCATTTT.

The rearrangement joins TRBV7-6 to TRBJ2-7, with TRBD1 matching 10 bases. Germline V gene sequence: CDR1 SGHVS, CDR2 FNYEAQ. The CDR3 extends over 15 amino acids. The J segment lost 4 bases and the V segment lost 1 base, leaving 4 bases of the junction unmatched. The chain's CDR3 is CASSLETGGFYEQYF. DNA of the CDR3: TGTGCCAGCAGCTTAGAGACAGGGGGCTTTTACGAGCAGTACTTC.

The CDR3 DNA is TGTGCCAGCAGCCCGGATTCAGGGACTGAAGCTTTCTTT. Amino acid sequence: CASSPDSGTEAFF. J is TRBJ1-1 and V is TRBV7-3, with D possibly matching TRBD1 (5 bases). There are 13 residues in the CDR3. Germline lookup yields CDR1 SGHTA and CDR2 FQGTGA. V lost 5 bases and J lost 5, with 12 bases in between.

The CDR3 DNA reads as TGTGCCAGCAGCTTCCCTCAGGGGGCACCACCCTACGAGCAGTACTTC. As protein: CASSFPQGAPPYEQYF. The V gene is TRBV21-1, the J gene TRBJ2-7; no DNA check was done on the table's D call, TRBD1. TRBV21-1 is flagged as a pseudogene. The CDR3 sequence is 16 residues long.

This rearrangement joins TRBV5-1 to TRBJ2-1; tentative D call: TRBD2 (5 bases). Trimming left V 3 bases short and J 9 bases short, with 19 bases between. CDR1 is SGHRS, CDR2 YFSETQ, per germline. The CDR3 runs 15 residues. CDR3: CASSYKSPLEGEQFF. The CDR3 DNA sequence: TGCGCCAGCAGCTACAAATCACCCTTAGAGGGTGAGCAGTTCTTC.

There are a few counts of this clone. The DNA of the CDR3 is TGTGCCAGCAGTGAATGGGTAGGGGTAGAAACTGAAGCTTTCTTT. Its protein product is CASSEWVGVETEAFF. The V call is TRBV2, the J call TRBJ1-1; tentative D call: TRBD1 (5 bases). CDR3 length: 15 amino acids. Per the germline V gene, CDR1 is SNHLY and CDR2 is FYNNEI. V shed 2 bases and J shed 5 bases, with 15 bases lying between them.

The J gene is TRBJ2-5, the V gene TRBV7-8; 7 positions match TRBD1. Trimming removed 5 bases from V and 5 bases from J; junction bases left unmatched: 8. CDR1 and CDR2 (germline): SGHVS, FQNEAQ. CDR3 length: 14 residues. Written as DNA, the CDR3 is TGTGCCAGCAGCCACCGACAGGGTATGGAGACCCAGTACTTC. Protein sequence: CASSHRQGMETQYF.

This rearrangement joins TRBV5-1 to TRBJ2-7, with TRBD2 matching over 7 bases. J lost 2 bases, V lost 7 bases, and 12 bases had no gene match. This CDR3 is built from 15 residues. Germline CDR1 reads SGHRS; CDR2 reads YFSETQ. The CDR3 DNA follows: TGCGCCAGCGCGGGGATTAGCGGGCCTGCCTACGAGCAGTACTTC. Its protein product is CASAGISGPAYEQYF.

V is TRBV3-1 (or the pseudogene TRBV3-2) and J is TRBJ1-5; TRBD1 might be the D (5 bases). There are 15 residues in the CDR3. The V gene lost 6 bases and the J gene lost 4 bases, with 16 bases spanning the gap. The germline gives CDR1 LGHDT, CDR2 YNNKEL (reference sequence). CDR3 loop: CASSPGQATNQPQHF. The CDR3, as DNA: TGTGCCAGCAGTCCTGGACAAGCGACTAATCAGCCCCAGCATTTT.

This clone has ten or more counts. CDR3 DNA sequence: TGCAGCGTTGAAGAAGGTACAGGGGGCAATCAGCCCCAGCATTTT. Amino acid sequence: CSVEEGTGGNQPQHF. The V call is TRBV29-1, the J call TRBJ1-5; 7 nucleotides match TRBD1. Germline assignment: CDR1 SQVTM and CDR2 ANQGSEA. Losses at the gene ends were 0 bases for V and 2 bases for J; bases not matched to a gene: 4. The CDR3 has 15 amino acids. The complete variable domain, with remaining parts taken from reference TRBV29-1 and TRBJ1-5, reads SAVISQKPSRDICQRGTSLTIQCQVDSQVTMMFWYRQQPGQSLTLIATANQGSEATYESGFVIDKFPISRPNLTFSTLTVSNMSPEDSSIYLCSVEEGTGGNQPQHFGDGTRLSIL.

The gene calls are TRBV7-9 and TRBJ1-1; TRBD1 aligns across 11 bases. Unmatched junction bases numbered 5, after V lost 5 bases and J lost 3 bases. Germline-derived CDR1 and CDR2 are SEHNR and FQNEAQ (reference sequence). This CDR3 spans 15 amino acids. The CDR3 protein is CASSTGQGVYTEAFF. In DNA, the CDR3 is TGTGCCAGCAGCACGGGACAGGGGGTTTACACTGAAGCTTTCTTT.

This chain joins TRBV7-6 and TRBJ1-1; D not resolved. CDR1 is SGHVS and CDR2 is FNYEAQ in the germline V gene. V was pared by 5 bases and J by 6 bases, with 13 bases between. The CDR3 contains 13 residues. CDR3 sequence reads: CASSPQPRAEAFF. The CDR3 DNA reads TGTGCCAGCAGCCCTCAGCCGAGGGCTGAAGCTTTCTTT.

This chain links TRBV5-5 with TRBJ2-3; D might be TRBD2 (6 bases). V was clipped by 0 bases and J by 5 bases, with 13 bases between them. Germline V gene lookup returns CDR1 SGHKS and CDR2 YYEKEE (reference sequence). The CDR3 consists of 15 residues. CDR3 in amino acids: CASSLGGEYRDTQYF. The CDR3 DNA reads as TGTGCCAGCAGCTTGGGCGGGGAATACAGAGATACGCAGTATTTT.

The J gene is TRBJ2-7, the V gene TRBV6-2 or TRBV6-3; 14 bases are shared with TRBD2. V was clipped by 2 bases and J by 3 bases; unmatched bases: 6. The CDR3 length is 17 residues. From germline, CDR1 is MNHEY and CDR2 SVGEGT. The CDR3 spells CASSYRGLAGAFYEQYF. DNA for the CDR3: TGTGCCAGCAGTTACCGGGGACTAGCGGGAGCCTTCTACGAGCAGTACTTC.

This clone is a singleton in its sample. The CDR3 spells CASRRSTQSTDTQYF. DNA for the CDR3: TGTGCCAGCAGGAGGAGCACACAAAGCACAGATACGCAGTATTTT. The V call is TRBV7-9, the J call TRBJ2-3; D is unclear. V dropped 6 bases and J dropped 0 bases, with 13 bases sitting between them. The CDR3 is 15 residues long. CDR1 SEHNR and CDR2 FQNEAQ come from the germline V gene (reference sequence). The whole variable domain, filled in from reference TRBV7-9 and TRBJ2-3, reads DTGVSQNPRHKITKRGQNVTFRCDPISEHNRLYWYRQTLGQGPEFLTYFQNEAQLEKSRLLSDRFSAERPKGSFSTLEIQRTEQGDSAMYLCASRRSTQSTDTQYFGPGTRLTVL.

The chain combines TRBV7-9 with TRBJ1-5; D is perhaps TRBD1 (5 bases). CDR1 and CDR2 from the germline V gene are SEHNR and FQNEAQ (reference sequence). The V gene lost 0 bases and the J gene lost 1 base, with 7 bases spanning the gap. This CDR3 region has 15 residues. The CDR3 loop is CASSLAGASNQPQHF. CDR3 nucleotide sequence: TGTGCCAGCAGCTTAGCAGGGGCGAGCAATCAGCCCCAGCATTTT. Drawing the rest from reference TRBV7-9 and TRBJ1-5, the complete variable domain is DTGVSQNPRHKITKRGQNVTFRCDPISEHNRLYWYRQTLGQGPEFLTYFQNEAQLEKSRLLSDRFSAERPKGSFSTLEIQRTEQGDSAMYLCASSLAGASNQPQHFGDGTRLSIL.

This clone appeared many times. The V gene is TRBV30, the J gene TRBJ1-1; TRBD1 might be the D (5 bases). With 3 bases removed from V and 5 bases from J, the gap between germline ends came to 13 bases. The CDR3 length is 13 residues. Germline lookup yields CDR1 GTSNPN and CDR2 SVGIG (reference sequence). The CDR3 sequence: CAWRADRRTEAFF. In DNA, the CDR3 is TGTGCCTGGAGGGCCGACAGAAGGACTGAAGCTTTCTTT. Filled out from reference TRBV30 and TRBJ1-1, the complete variable domain reads SQTIHQWPATLVQPVGSPLSLECTVEGTSNPNLYWYRQAAGRGLQLLFYSVGIGQISSEVPQNLSASRPQDRQFILSSKKLLLSDSGFYLCAWRADRRTEAFFGQGTRLTVV.

This clone was picked up one time. The rearrangement links TRBV6-5 to TRBJ2-7, with D unresolved. The CDR3 length is 13 residues. Per the germline V gene, CDR1 is MNHEY and CDR2 is SVGAGI. The V end was cut by 5 bases, the J end by 4 bases, with 12 bases between. The CDR3 here is CASSTDLRYEQYF. The CDR3 nucleotides are TGTGCCAGCAGTACAGACCTTCGGTACGAGCAGTACTTC.